Described below is a single T cell receptor (beta chain) sequence and its context. Its antigen remains unknown. Produced via immunoSEQ multiplex PCR; TCRdb's table is partial and in-frame only. The data show roughly 67,000 clones, about nine tenths seen once. This entry comes from a study of OX40 agonist ivuxolimab in advanced cancers. Background on the study: Partial responses were seen in three patients, one with hepatocellular carcinoma and two with cutaneous melanoma. General study points: Relatively little clonal expansion, among the lowest observed, appeared in partial responders at 0.1-3.0 mg/kg. Fewer expanded clones were found on average in CD4+ than in CD8+ T cells. Antigen targets of the expanded peripheral T cells went undetermined.

The CDR3 consists of 14 residues. Losses at the gene ends were 4 bases for V and 2 bases for J; bases not matched to a gene: 4. In germline, CDR1 is SGHRS, CDR2 YFSETQ. The gene calls are TRBV5-1 and TRBJ2-7; 9 nucleotides line up with TRBD2. The material was CD4+ or CD8+ T cells sorted from blood, obtained in a trial of the OX40 agonist ivuxolimab. This receptor was obtained from an adult with an advanced solid tumor such as melanoma, head and neck, liver or kidney cancer. The CDR3 here is CASSAGGRTYEQYF. DNA for the CDR3: TGCGCCAGCAGCGCGGGAGGGCGTACCTACGAGCAGTACTTC.